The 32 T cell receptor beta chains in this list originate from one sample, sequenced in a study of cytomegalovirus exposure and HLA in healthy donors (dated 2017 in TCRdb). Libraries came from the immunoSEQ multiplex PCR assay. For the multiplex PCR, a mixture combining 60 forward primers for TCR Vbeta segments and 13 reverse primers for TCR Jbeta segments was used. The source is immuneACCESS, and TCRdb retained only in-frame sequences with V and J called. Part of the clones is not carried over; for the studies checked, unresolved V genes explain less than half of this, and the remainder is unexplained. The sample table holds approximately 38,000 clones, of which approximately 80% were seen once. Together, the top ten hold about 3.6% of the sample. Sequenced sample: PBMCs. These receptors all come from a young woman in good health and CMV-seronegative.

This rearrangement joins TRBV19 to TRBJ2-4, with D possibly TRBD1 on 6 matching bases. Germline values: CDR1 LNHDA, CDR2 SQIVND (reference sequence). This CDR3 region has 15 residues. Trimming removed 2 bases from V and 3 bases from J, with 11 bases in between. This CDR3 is CASSISRGGKNIQYF. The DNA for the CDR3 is TGTGCCAGTAGTATAAGCAGGGGTGGCAAAAACATTCAGTACTTC.

As DNA, the CDR3 is TGTGCCAGCAGTCCCACTAGCGGGTTCTACGAGCAGTACTTC. Translating gives CASSPTSGFYEQYF. The V gene is TRBV28, the J gene TRBJ2-7; 9 positions match TRBD2. This CDR3 has 14 amino acids. Germline CDR1 and CDR2: MDHEN and SYDVKM. J was trimmed by 3 bases and V by 5 bases; bases with no gene match: 5.

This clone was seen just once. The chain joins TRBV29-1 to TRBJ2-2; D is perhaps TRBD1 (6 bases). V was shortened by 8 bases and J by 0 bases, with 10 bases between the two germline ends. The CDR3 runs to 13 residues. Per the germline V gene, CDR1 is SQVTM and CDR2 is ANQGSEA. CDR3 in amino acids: CSSTGTNTGELFF. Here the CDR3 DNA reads TGCAGCTCCACAGGGACGAACACCGGGGAGCTGTTTTTT.

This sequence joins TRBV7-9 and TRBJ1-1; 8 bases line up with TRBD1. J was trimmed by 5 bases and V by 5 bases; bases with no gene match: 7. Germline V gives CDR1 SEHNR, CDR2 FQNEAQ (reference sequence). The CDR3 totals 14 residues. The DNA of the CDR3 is TGTGCCAGCAGCCTCCGGGACAGGAGGACTGAAGCTTTCTTT. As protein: CASSLRDRRTEAFF.

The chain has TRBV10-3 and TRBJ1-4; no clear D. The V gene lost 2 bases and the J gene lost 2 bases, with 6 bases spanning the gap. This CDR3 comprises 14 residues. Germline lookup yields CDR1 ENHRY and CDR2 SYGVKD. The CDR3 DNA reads TGTGCCATCAGTGAGATCGGGACTAATGAAAAACTGTTTTTT. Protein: CAISEIGTNEKLFF.

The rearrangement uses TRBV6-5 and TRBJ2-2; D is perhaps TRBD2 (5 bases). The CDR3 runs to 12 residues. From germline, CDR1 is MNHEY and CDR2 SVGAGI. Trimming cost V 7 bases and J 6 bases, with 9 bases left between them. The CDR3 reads CASTRGPGELFF. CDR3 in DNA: TGTGCCAGCACCCGGGGTCCCGGGGAGCTGTTTTTT.

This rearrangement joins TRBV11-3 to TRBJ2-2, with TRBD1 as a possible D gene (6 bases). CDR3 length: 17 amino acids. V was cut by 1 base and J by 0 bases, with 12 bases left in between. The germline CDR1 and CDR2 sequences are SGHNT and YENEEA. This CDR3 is CASSLVRGSANTGELFF. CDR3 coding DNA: TGTGCCAGCAGCTTAGTGAGGGGGTCCGCGAACACCGGGGAGCTGTTTTTT.

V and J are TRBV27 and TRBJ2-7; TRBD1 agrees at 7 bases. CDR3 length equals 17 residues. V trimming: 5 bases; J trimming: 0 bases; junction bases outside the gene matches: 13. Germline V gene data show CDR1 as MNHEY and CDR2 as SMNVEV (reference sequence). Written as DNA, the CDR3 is TGTGCCAGCAGTCCCATGAGGGCAGGGGGTTACTCCTACGAGCAGTACTTC. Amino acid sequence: CASSPMRAGGYSYEQYF.

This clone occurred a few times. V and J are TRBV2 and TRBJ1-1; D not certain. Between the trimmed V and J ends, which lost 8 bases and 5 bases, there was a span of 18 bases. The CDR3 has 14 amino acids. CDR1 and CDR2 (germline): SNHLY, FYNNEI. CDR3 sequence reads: CASVSPGLQTEAFF. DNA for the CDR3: TGTGCCAGCGTCTCCCCGGGATTACAGACTGAAGCTTTCTTT.

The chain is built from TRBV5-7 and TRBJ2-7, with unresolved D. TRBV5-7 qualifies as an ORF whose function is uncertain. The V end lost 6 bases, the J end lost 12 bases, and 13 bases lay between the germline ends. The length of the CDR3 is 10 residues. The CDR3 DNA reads TGTGCCAGCACAGCTGTGTGCGGGTACTTC. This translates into CASTAVCGYF.

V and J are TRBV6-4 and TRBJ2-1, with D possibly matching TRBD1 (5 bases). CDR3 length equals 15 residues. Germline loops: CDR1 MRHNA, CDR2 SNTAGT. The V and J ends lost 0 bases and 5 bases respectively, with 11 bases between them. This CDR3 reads CASSDSGEGHNEQFF. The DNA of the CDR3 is TGTGCCAGCAGTGACTCAGGGGAAGGGCACAATGAGCAGTTCTTC.

The CDR3 is CASSLRPGTGGYEQYF. CDR3 coding DNA: TGTGCCAGCAGCTTGCGTCCCGGGACAGGGGGCTACGAGCAGTACTTC. The rearrangement uses TRBV5-5 and TRBJ2-7; TRBD1 aligns across 11 bases. Germline CDR1 reads SGHKS; CDR2 reads YYEKEE (reference sequence). CDR3 length: 16 amino acids. Trimming removed 1 base from V and 3 bases from J; junction bases left unmatched: 6.

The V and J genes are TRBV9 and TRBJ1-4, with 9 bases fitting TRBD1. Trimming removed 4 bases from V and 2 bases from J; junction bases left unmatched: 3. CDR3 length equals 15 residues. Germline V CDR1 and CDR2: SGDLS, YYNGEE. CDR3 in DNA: TGTGCCAGCAGCCCCGGGACAGGGACTAATGAAAAACTGTTTTTT. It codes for CASSPGTGTNEKLFF.

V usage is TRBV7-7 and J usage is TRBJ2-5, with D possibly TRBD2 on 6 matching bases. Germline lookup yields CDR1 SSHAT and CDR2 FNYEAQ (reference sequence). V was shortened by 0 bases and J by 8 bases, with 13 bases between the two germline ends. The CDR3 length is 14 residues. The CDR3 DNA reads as TGTGCCAGCAGCTTAGCGGACCCCGCGGGAACCCAGTACTTC. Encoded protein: CASSLADPAGTQYF.

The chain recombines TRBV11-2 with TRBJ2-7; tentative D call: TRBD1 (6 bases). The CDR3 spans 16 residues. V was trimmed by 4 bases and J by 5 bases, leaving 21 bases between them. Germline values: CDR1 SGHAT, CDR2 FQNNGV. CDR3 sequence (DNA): TGTGCCAGCAGCTACGTGGGGGCGCTGGTATTAGACGAGCAGTACTTC. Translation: CASSYVGALVLDEQYF.

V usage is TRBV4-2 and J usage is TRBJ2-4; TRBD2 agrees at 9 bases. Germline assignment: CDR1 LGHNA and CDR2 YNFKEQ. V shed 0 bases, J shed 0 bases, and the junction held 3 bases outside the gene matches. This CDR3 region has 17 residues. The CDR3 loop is CASSQDPAGGAKNIQYF. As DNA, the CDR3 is TGTGCCAGCAGCCAAGATCCAGCGGGAGGAGCCAAAAACATTCAGTACTTC.

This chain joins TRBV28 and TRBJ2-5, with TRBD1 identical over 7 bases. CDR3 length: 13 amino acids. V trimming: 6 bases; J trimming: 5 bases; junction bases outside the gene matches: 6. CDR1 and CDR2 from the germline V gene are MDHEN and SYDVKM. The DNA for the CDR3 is TGTGCCAGCAGACTAAGGGGGCAGGAGACCCAGTACTTC. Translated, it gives CASRLRGQETQYF. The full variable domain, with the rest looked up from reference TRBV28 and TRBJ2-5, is DVKVTQSSRYLVKRTGEKVFLECVQDMDHENMFWYRQDPGLGLRLIYFSYDVKMKEKGDIPEGYSVSREKKERFSLILESASTNQTSMYLCASRLRGQETQYFGPGTRLLVL.

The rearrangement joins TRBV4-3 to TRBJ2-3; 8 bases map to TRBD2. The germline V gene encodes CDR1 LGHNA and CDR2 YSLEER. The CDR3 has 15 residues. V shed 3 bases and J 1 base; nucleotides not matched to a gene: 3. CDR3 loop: CASSHEAGGTDTQYF. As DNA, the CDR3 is TGCGCCAGCAGCCACGAAGCGGGGGGCACAGATACGCAGTATTTT.

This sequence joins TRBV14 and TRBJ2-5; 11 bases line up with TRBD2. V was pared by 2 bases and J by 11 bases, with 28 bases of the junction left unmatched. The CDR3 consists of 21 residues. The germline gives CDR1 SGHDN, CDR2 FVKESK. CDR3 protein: CASSQNRDWWLAGGVNVKQYF. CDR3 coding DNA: TGTGCCAGCAGCCAAAACCGCGACTGGTGGCTAGCGGGAGGAGTAAACGTCAAGCAGTACTTC.

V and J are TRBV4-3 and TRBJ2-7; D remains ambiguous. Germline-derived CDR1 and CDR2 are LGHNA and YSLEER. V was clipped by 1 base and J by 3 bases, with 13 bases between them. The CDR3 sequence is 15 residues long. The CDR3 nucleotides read TGCGCCAGCAGCCAAGCTCAAGGAGTAGTCTACGAGCAGTACTTC. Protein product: CASSQAQGVVYEQYF.

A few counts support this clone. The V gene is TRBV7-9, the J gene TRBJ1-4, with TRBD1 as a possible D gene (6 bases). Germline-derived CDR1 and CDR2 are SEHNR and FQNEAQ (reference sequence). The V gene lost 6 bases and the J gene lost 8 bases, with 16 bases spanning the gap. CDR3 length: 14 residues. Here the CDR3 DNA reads TGTGCCAGCAGACAGGGAACCGGGGAGGAAAAACTGTTTTTT. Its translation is CASRQGTGEEKLFF.

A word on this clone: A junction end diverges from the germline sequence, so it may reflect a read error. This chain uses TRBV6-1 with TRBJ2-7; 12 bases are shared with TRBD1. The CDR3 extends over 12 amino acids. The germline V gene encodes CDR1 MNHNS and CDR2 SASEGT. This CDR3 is CARAGQGALSGF. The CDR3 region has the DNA TGTGCCAGGGCGGGACAGGGGGCCTTAAGTGGGTTC.

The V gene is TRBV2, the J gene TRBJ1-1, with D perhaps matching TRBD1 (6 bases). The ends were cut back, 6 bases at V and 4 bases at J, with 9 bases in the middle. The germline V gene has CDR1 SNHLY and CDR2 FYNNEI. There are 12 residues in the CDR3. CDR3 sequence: CASSQGPTEAFF. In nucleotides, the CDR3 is TGTGCCAGCAGCCAGGGGCCCACTGAAGCTTTCTTT.

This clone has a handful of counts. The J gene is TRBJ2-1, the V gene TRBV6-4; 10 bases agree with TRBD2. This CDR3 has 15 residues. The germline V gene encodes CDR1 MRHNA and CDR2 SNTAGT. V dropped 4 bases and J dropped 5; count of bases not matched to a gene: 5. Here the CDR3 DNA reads TGTGCCAGCAGTGCCGGGACTAGCGAGAACAATGAGCAGTTCTTC. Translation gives CASSAGTSENNEQFF.

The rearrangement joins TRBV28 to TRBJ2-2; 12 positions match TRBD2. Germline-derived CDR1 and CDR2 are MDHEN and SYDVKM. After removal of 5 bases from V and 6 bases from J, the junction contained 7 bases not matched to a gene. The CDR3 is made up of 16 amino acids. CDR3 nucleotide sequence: TGTGCCAGCAGTGAAACTAGCGGGAGGTCCTCCGGGGAGCTGTTTTTT. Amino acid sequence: CASSETSGRSSGELFF.

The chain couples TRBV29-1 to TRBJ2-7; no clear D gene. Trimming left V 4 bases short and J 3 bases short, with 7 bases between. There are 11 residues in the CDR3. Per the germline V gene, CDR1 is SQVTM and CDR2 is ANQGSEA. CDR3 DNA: TGCAGCGTTGTCGTCGGCTACGAGCAGTACTTC. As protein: CSVVVGYEQYF.

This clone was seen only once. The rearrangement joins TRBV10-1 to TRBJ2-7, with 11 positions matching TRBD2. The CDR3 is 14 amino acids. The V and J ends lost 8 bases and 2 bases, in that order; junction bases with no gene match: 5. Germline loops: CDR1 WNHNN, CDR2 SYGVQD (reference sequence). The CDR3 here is CASRILAGAYEQYF. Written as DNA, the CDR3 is TGCGCCAGCCGAATACTAGCGGGGGCCTACGAGCAGTACTTC.

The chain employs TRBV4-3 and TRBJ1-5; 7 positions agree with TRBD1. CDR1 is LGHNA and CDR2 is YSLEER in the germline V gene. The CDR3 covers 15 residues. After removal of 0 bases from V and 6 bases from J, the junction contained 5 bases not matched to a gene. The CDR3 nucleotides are TGCGCCAGCAGCCAAGATTGGCACAGGGGTCAGCCCCAGCATTTT. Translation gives CASSQDWHRGQPQHF.

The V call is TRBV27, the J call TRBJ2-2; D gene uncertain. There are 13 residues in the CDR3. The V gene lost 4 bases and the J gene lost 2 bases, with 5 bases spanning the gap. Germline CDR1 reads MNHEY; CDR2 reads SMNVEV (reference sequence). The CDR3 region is CASSSRNTGELFF. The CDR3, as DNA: TGTGCCAGCAGTTCCAGAAACACCGGGGAGCTGTTTTTT.

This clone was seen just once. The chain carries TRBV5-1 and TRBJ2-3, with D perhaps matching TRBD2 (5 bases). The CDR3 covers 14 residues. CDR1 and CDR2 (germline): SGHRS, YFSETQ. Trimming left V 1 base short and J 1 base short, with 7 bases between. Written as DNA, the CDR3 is TGCGCCAGCAGCTTGAGCGGACGCACAGATACGCAGTATTTT. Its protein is CASSLSGRTDTQYF.

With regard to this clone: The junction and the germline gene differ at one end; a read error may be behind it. CDR3 sequence (DNA): TGCGCCAGCAGCGGGACAGGGGATAGGCAGCCCCAGAATTTT. This gives the protein CASSGTGDRQPQNF. The chain recombines TRBV4-1 with TRBJ1-5; TRBD1 agrees at 10 bases. The CDR3 has 14 residues. The germline V gene has CDR1 MGHRA and CDR2 YSYEKL.

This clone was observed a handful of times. For the CDR3, the DNA is TGTGCCAGCAGCTCAGGGGGCGCCCAAAGGACCCAGTACTTC. This sequence encodes CASSSGGAQRTQYF. The chain employs TRBV7-2 and TRBJ2-5, with TRBD1 matching over 8 bases. This CDR3 is 14 amino acids long. The V gene's germline CDR1 is SGHTA and CDR2 FQGNSA. The V and J ends lost 4 bases and 7 bases, in that order; junction bases with no gene match: 8. The whole variable domain, remainder taken from reference TRBV7-2 and TRBJ2-5, is GAGVSQSPSNKVTEKGKDVELRCDPISGHTALYWYRQSLGQGLEFLIYFQGNSAPDKSGLPSDRFSAERTGGSVSTLTIQRTQQEDSAVYLCASSSGGAQRTQYFGPGTRLLVL.